Below, 3 T cell receptor beta chains from the same sample are listed, as sequenced in a study of early T cells in non-severe SARS-CoV-2 infection. TCRdb processed the 5' RACE reads anew with MiXCR; each CDR3 protein has one entry. The repertoire holds about 59,000 distinct CDR3 sequences, with around 14% as singletons. Material: whole blood, obtained at baseline. The receptors come from an adult who was a healthcare worker with PCR-confirmed SARS-CoV-2 infection or an uninfected control (not recorded which).

This clonotype was detected only a few times. J is TRBJ2-2 and V is TRBV6-6, with D possibly being TRBD1 (6 bases). The length of the CDR3 is 14 residues. Trimming cost V 4 bases and J 4 bases, with 10 bases left between them. Germline loops: CDR1 MNHNY, CDR2 SVGAGI (reference sequence). The CDR3 DNA sequence: TGTGCCAGCAGTTCAGGGGTTAGCACCGGGGAGCTGTTTTTT. Protein sequence: CASSSGVSTGELFF.

The genes are TRBV7-9 and TRBJ2-3; unclear D gene. Germline values: CDR1 SEHNR, CDR2 FQNEAQ (reference sequence). The CDR3 has 14 residues. The V end was cut by 3 bases, the J end by 8 bases, with 15 bases between. In DNA form, the CDR3 reads TGTGCCAGCAGCTTGGACGGAACAACTCTTACGCAGTATTTT. Translated: CASSLDGTTLTQYF.

This clonotype was observed a handful of times. V is TRBV7-9 and J is TRBJ2-3, with 8 bases lining up with TRBD2. The germline CDR1 and CDR2 sequences are SEHNR and FQNEAQ (reference sequence). The CDR3 contains 12 residues. Unmatched junction bases numbered 5, after V lost 8 bases and J lost 7 bases. CDR3: CASSGTRHTQYF. The CDR3 nucleotides are TGTGCCAGCTCCGGGACTAGACATACGCAGTATTTT.